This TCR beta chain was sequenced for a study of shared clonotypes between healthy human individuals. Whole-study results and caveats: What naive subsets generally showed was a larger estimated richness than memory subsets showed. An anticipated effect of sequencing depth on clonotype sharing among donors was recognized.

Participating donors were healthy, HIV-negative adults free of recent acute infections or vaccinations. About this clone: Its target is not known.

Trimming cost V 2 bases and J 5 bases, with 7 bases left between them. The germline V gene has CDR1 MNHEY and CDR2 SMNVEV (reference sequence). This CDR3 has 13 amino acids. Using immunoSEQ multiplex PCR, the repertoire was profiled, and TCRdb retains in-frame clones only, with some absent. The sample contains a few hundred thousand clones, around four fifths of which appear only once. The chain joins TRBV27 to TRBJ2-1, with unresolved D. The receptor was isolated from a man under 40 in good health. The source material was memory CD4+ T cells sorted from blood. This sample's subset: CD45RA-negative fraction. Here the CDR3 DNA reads TGTGCCAGCAGTTTAAGCCTCAACAATGAGCAGTTCTTC. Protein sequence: CASSLSLNNEQFF.